The present T cell receptor beta chain was sequenced within a study of T-cell reconstitution after alpha-beta-depleted transplantation in children. Study-wide points: At the one-year point after transplant, T-cell counts and TCRbeta diversity were found to come mostly from T cells that had been newly produced. About two months after transplant, alpha-beta T cells reportedly came from several hundred expanded graft clones.

The CDR3 contains 12 residues. Germline V CDR1 and CDR2: DFQATT, SNEGSKA (reference sequence). Trimming left V 2 bases short and J 5 bases short, with 10 bases between. The TCRbeta library was prepared with unique molecular identifiers. One entry per CDR3 protein results from TCRdb running MiXCR on the PCR reads. Altogether roughly 670,000 distinct CDR3 sequences are present, over 10% being singletons, with the ten largest covering around 0.79%. This clonotype has at least ten counts. What it recognizes is unknown. The chain uses TRBV20-1 and TRBJ2-7; D call uncertain. The receptor's source is a girl aged 2-9 years with congenital amegakaryocytic thrombocytopenia, due to receive a stem cell transplant. The material sequenced was PBMCs, taken before TCRalphabeta/CD19-depleted stem cell transplant. In DNA, the CDR3 is TGCAGTGCTAGACTACCATCCCACGAGCAGTACTTC. Its translation: CSARLPSHEQYF.